These 20 T cell receptor beta chains were all obtained from the same sample, sequenced in a study of control samples from healthy donors and cancer patients. The assay was immunoSEQ multiplex PCR, and TCRdb's table has in-frame clones only and misses some. Of about 140,000 clones detected, around 90% appear once; the ten largest clones hold 6% to 9%. Sequenced material: blood. These receptors were taken from a man between 18 and 29 years old in good health.

The rearrangement uses TRBV19 and TRBJ2-1; 9 bases fit TRBD1. Unmatched junction bases numbered 8, after V lost 8 bases and J lost 6 bases. Germline V gene sequence: CDR1 LNHDA, CDR2 SQIVND (reference sequence). The CDR3 contains 14 residues. The CDR3 sequence: CASAGTGRGNEQFF. CDR3 nucleotides: TGTGCCAGTGCCGGGACAGGGAGAGGCAATGAGCAGTTCTTC.

The chain employs TRBV25-1 and TRBJ1-2; D is undetermined. V was trimmed by 7 bases and J by 3 bases, leaving 12 bases between them. The germline V gene encodes CDR1 MGHDK and CDR2 SYGVNS. The CDR3 runs 13 residues. The CDR3 sequence: CASTGSLHYGYTF. CDR3 nucleotides: TGTGCCAGCACCGGCAGCTTACACTATGGCTACACCTTC.

V is TRBV7-6 and J is TRBJ2-3; 9 bases match TRBD2. CDR1 and CDR2 from the germline V gene are SGHVS and FNYEAQ. The J segment lost 6 bases and the V segment lost 0 bases, leaving 4 bases of the junction unmatched. CDR3 length: 15 amino acids. This chain's CDR3 is CASSLASGGLDTQYF. Written as DNA, the CDR3 is TGTGCCAGCAGCTTAGCAAGCGGGGGGCTTGATACGCAGTATTTT.

The table lists this clone with a count of one. The chain carries TRBV30 and TRBJ2-3; 7 bases fit TRBD2. With 0 bases clipped from V and 1 base from J, the junction kept 7 bases outside the gene matches. There are 16 residues in the CDR3. Germline V CDR1 and CDR2: GTSNPN, SVGIG (reference sequence). The CDR3 sequence: CAWSVKGLAGTDTQYF. Written as DNA, the CDR3 is TGTGCCTGGAGTGTAAAAGGCCTAGCGGGCACAGATACGCAGTATTTT.

V and J are TRBV7-3 and TRBJ2-1, with 7 bases identical to TRBD2. From germline, CDR1 is SGHTA and CDR2 FQGTGA. V trimming: 1 base; J trimming: 8 bases; junction bases outside the gene matches: 20. CDR3 length: 19 residues. The CDR3 DNA reads as TGTGCCAGCAGCTTAATAGGCAATATTGGTGGGACTACCACCTATGAGCAGTTCTTC. The encoded protein is CASSLIGNIGGTTTYEQFF. The full variable domain, with the rest looked up from reference TRBV7-3 and TRBJ2-1, is GAGVSQTPSNKVTEKGKYVELRCDPISGHTALYWYRQSLGQGPEFLIYFQGTGAADDSGLPNDRFFAVRPEGSVSTLKIQRTERGDSAVYLCASSLIGNIGGTTTYEQFFGPGTRLTVL.

The chain is built from TRBV5-1 and TRBJ2-5, with 8 bases fitting TRBD1. Germline V gene data show CDR1 as SGHRS and CDR2 as YFSETQ. The CDR3 extends over 15 amino acids. J was trimmed by 4 bases and V by 4 bases; bases with no gene match: 9. CDR3 DNA: TGCGCCAGCAGCACCGGGACAGGCTTCAGAGAGACCCAGTACTTC. Translated, it gives CASSTGTGFRETQYF.

Here the CDR3 reads CASSVAGGGPNTGELFF. The DNA for the CDR3 is TGTGCCAGCAGCGTAGCCGGGGGAGGTCCGAACACCGGGGAGCTGTTTTTT. This sequence joins TRBV9 and TRBJ2-2; D might be TRBD2 (6 bases). The length of the CDR3 is 17 residues. Trimming took 0 bases from V and 0 from J, leaving 12 bases between them. Looked up from germline, CDR1 is SGDLS and CDR2 is YYNGEE.

The chain joins TRBV18 to TRBJ2-3; no clear D. Trimming took 2 bases from V and 0 from J, leaving 6 bases between them. The CDR3 is made up of 14 amino acids. Germline lookup yields CDR1 KGHSH and CDR2 LQKENI. The CDR3: CASSPRPSTDTQYF. The CDR3 region has the DNA TGTGCCAGCTCACCAAGGCCTAGCACAGATACGCAGTATTTT.

This chain links TRBV5-1 with TRBJ2-7, with a weak D call TRBD2 (7 bases). The V gene's germline CDR1 is SGHRS and CDR2 YFSETQ. The CDR3 covers 12 residues. Between the trimmed V and J ends, which lost 4 bases and 9 bases, there was a span of 14 bases. The CDR3 nucleotides read TGCGCCAGCAGCGAAGGGGGGGCCATGCAGTACTTC. It specifies CASSEGGAMQYF.

This chain connects TRBV5-5 to TRBJ2-5; D unclear. V lost 4 bases to trimming and J lost 1 base, with 14 bases between them. In germline, CDR1 is SGHKS, CDR2 YYEKEE (reference sequence). This CDR3 comprises 15 residues. CDR3 DNA sequence: TGTGCCAGCAGCATCCTGCCCGGGTTCCAAGAGACCCAGTACTTC. This gives the protein CASSILPGFQETQYF.

This clone was observed a handful of times. The chain recombines TRBV4-1 with TRBJ2-1; 10 positions agree with TRBD2. The germline V gene encodes CDR1 MGHRA and CDR2 YSYEKL. V gave up 1 base and J gave up 3 bases; unmatched junction bases: 3. This CDR3 is 16 amino acids long. The CDR3 loop reads CASSQGLAGFYNEQFF. The CDR3 nucleotides read TGCGCCAGCAGCCAAGGACTAGCGGGCTTCTACAATGAGCAGTTCTTC.

The chain employs TRBV6-1 and TRBJ2-3, with D perhaps TRBD2 (5 bases). V lost 3 bases to trimming and J lost 3 bases, with 13 bases between them. CDR1 is MNHNS and CDR2 is SASEGT in the germline V gene. The CDR3 runs to 15 residues. DNA for the CDR3: TGTGCCAGCAGTGAGGGAACTAGTATTACAGATACGCAGTATTTT. Translated: CASSEGTSITDTQYF.

The genes are TRBV7-9 and TRBJ2-3; 10 bases are shared with TRBD1. Trimming removed 4 bases from V and 6 bases from J; junction bases left unmatched: 7. The CDR3 runs 15 residues. Germline V gene sequence: CDR1 SEHNR, CDR2 FQNEAQ (reference sequence). The CDR3 sequence is CASSYRQGARDTQYF. The CDR3 DNA follows: TGTGCCAGCAGCTATAGACAGGGGGCTCGGGATACGCAGTATTTT.

V gene TRBV6-5 combines with J gene TRBJ1-6; 7 positions agree with TRBD1. The CDR3 runs 14 residues. The V gene's germline CDR1 is MNHEY and CDR2 SVGAGI. Trimming at V came to 6 bases and at J to 10 bases, leaving 9 bases not matched to a gene. CDR3 sequence: CASRPDRRESPLHF. In DNA form, the CDR3 reads TGTGCCAGCAGGCCGGACAGGCGCGAATCACCCCTCCACTTT.

The chain employs TRBV5-1 and TRBJ1-2, with 7 bases aligning to TRBD1. This CDR3 contains 14 residues. The V gene's germline CDR1 is SGHRS and CDR2 YFSETQ. Losses at the gene ends were 7 bases for V and 4 bases for J; bases not matched to a gene: 10. CDR3 sequence reads: CASGLVQGVYGYTF. CDR3 coding DNA: TGCGCCAGCGGGCTGGTCCAGGGGGTCTATGGCTACACCTTC.

This chain connects TRBV5-1 to TRBJ2-7, with 13 bases aligning to TRBD2. The J segment lost 3 bases and the V segment lost 4 bases, leaving 4 bases of the junction unmatched. The CDR3 is 15 amino acids. Per the germline V gene, CDR1 is SGHRS and CDR2 is YFSETQ. The CDR3 spells CASSAGTSGVYEQYF. In DNA, the CDR3 is TGCGCCAGCAGCGCTGGGACTAGCGGGGTCTACGAGCAGTACTTC.

A single count supports this clone. The chain has TRBV6-6 and TRBJ1-1; no clear D. CDR1 is MNHNY, CDR2 SVGAGI, per germline (reference sequence). The length of the CDR3 is 13 residues. The germline V and J ends were trimmed by 6 bases and 0 bases, with 8 bases remaining between them. CDR3 amino acids: CASSQVLNTEAFF. Here the CDR3 DNA reads TGTGCCAGCAGCCAGGTACTGAACACTGAAGCTTTCTTT.

This clone has more than one count but fewer than ten. The CDR3 nucleotides read TGTGCCAGCAGCCTTCAAGCCCAGGGGGCCGGCGAGCAGTACTTC. Amino acids: CASSLQAQGAGEQYF. The V call is TRBV7-6, the J call TRBJ2-7; 8 bases map to TRBD1. Germline values: CDR1 SGHVS, CDR2 FNYEAQ. CDR3 size: 15 residues. V shed 5 bases, J shed 6 bases, and the junction held 12 bases outside the gene matches. The full variable domain, with the rest looked up from reference TRBV7-6 and TRBJ2-7, is GAGVSQSPRYKVTKRGQDVALRCDPISGHVSLYWYRQALGQGPEFLTYFNYEAQQDKSGLPNDRFSAERPEGSISTLTIQRTEQRDSAMYRCASSLQAQGAGEQYFGPGTRLTVT.

V is TRBV27 and J is TRBJ1-5; 11 bases match TRBD1. The germline gives CDR1 MNHEY, CDR2 SMNVEV (reference sequence). Trimming took 6 bases from V and 7 from J; bases not matched to a gene: 11. The CDR3 is 16 amino acids. Here the CDR3 reads CASRDPGQGGGQPQHF. CDR3 nucleotide sequence: TGTGCCAGCAGGGATCCGGGACAGGGGGGAGGGCAGCCCCAGCATTTT.

The sample holds one count of this clone. This chain joins TRBV25-1 and TRBJ2-2; 13 bases match TRBD2. V lost 4 bases to trimming and J lost 4 bases; unmatched junction nucleotides: 3. The CDR3 contains 16 residues. Per the germline V gene, CDR1 is MGHDK and CDR2 is SYGVNS. The CDR3, as DNA: TGTGCCAGCAGTGCGACTAGCGGGGGGTTCACCGGGGAGCTGTTTTTT. Translation gives CASSATSGGFTGELFF.